This TCR beta chain was obtained from a study of post-analysis software for immune sequencing data. TCR beta cDNA libraries had unique molecular identifiers. A few hundred thousand cDNA molecules came from around 1 to 10 million T cells. TCRdb re-analysed the PCR reads in MiXCR, keeping a single row per CDR3 protein. The table lists 820,000 or so distinct CDR3 sequences, 53% of them singletons. Of note for this clonotype: The target antigen is unknown.

Findings of the study overall: Controls showed lower frequencies than patients for a few TRBV segments, and TRBV5-6, TRBV5-1 and TRBV20-1 were among these.

Losses at the gene ends were 5 bases for V and 4 bases for J; bases not matched to a gene: 4. The length of the CDR3 is 13 residues. Germline CDR1 reads SQVTM; CDR2 reads ANQGSEA. This chain joins TRBV29-1 and TRBJ2-2; the match to TRBD1 covers 7 bases. The TCR comes from a girl aged 10-17 years with multiple sclerosis. The specimen was blood. Here the CDR3 reads CSVPGQPTGELFF. In DNA, the CDR3 is TGCAGCGTTCCGGGACAGCCCACCGGGGAGCTGTTTTTT.